This passage covers 22 T cell receptor beta chains from one sample sequenced in a study of technical replicates of blood from a few donors. Generated by immunoSEQ multiplex PCR, the TCRdb table keeps only in-frame clones and is missing some. The sample carries 81,000 or so clones, 90% to 98% recorded once. Sequenced sample: T cells isolated from PBMCs. The source is a human donor in good health.

The chain combines TRBV12-5 with TRBJ1-4, with D possibly TRBD1 on 6 matching bases. V was shortened by 4 bases and J by 5 bases, with 14 bases between the two germline ends. The CDR3 length is 15 residues. CDR1 is LGHNT, CDR2 FRNRAP, per germline. CDR3 DNA sequence: TGTGCTAGTGGTTGGGTACAGGGCTTAAATGAAAAACTGTTTTTT. Translating gives CASGWVQGLNEKLFF.

This clone came up once. The chain recombines TRBV29-1 with TRBJ2-5; D is unresolved. CDR1 SQVTM and CDR2 ANQGSEA come from the germline V gene. The CDR3 is 13 amino acids. V shed 6 bases and J shed 3 bases, with 14 bases lying between them. The CDR3 loop is CSVAPRLKETQYF. The DNA of the CDR3 is TGCAGCGTGGCCCCGCGGCTAAAAGAGACCCAGTACTTC.

The chain recombines TRBV6-5 with TRBJ2-1, with TRBD2 identical over 8 bases. V was clipped by 6 bases and J by 1 base; unmatched bases: 5. CDR1 MNHEY and CDR2 SVGAGI come from the germline V gene. The CDR3 length is 15 residues. The CDR3 sequence is CASRLAGPSYNEQFF. Here the CDR3 DNA reads TGTGCCAGCAGATTAGCGGGGCCTTCCTACAATGAGCAGTTCTTC.

This chain joins TRBV28 and TRBJ2-1; 8 nucleotides agree with TRBD1. The CDR3 extends over 14 amino acids. V was pared by 5 bases and J by 8 bases, with 8 bases of the junction left unmatched. From germline, CDR1 is MDHEN and CDR2 SYDVKM. Written as DNA, the CDR3 is TGTGCCAGCAGTCCCTACCCACAGGGGGATGAGCAGTTCTTC. It specifies CASSPYPQGDEQFF.

Written as DNA, the CDR3 is TGTGCCTGGAGGAAAGTAAGTCTAGCGGGGGCAGGCGAGCAGTACTTC. It specifies CAWRKVSLAGAGEQYF. This chain connects TRBV30 to TRBJ2-7; 10 bases line up with TRBD2. V trimming: 3 bases; J trimming: 6 bases; junction bases outside the gene matches: 14. This CDR3 spans 16 amino acids. CDR1 is GTSNPN and CDR2 is SVGIG in the germline V gene (reference sequence). Together with reference TRBV30 and TRBJ2-7, the CDR3 gives the full variable domain: SQTIHQWPATLVQPVGSPLSLECTVEGTSNPNLYWYRQAAGRGLQLLFYSVGIGQISSEVPQNLSASRPQDRQFILSSKKLLLSDSGFYLCAWRKVSLAGAGEQYFGPGTRLTVT.

This clone was picked up one time. The chain uses TRBV28 and TRBJ1-2, with TRBD1 as a possible D gene (5 bases). Germline V CDR1 and CDR2: MDHEN, SYDVKM. The CDR3 is made up of 12 amino acids. V dropped 6 bases and J dropped 8 bases, with 13 bases sitting between them. CDR3 residues: CASSPPQGGYTF. CDR3 DNA sequence: TGTGCCAGCAGCCCGCCCCAGGGAGGCTACACCTTC.

The J gene is TRBJ2-5, the V gene TRBV18, with D hard to call. V lost 2 bases to trimming and J lost 0 bases, with 13 bases between them. Germline CDR1 reads KGHSH; CDR2 reads LQKENI. The CDR3 extends over 16 amino acids. CDR3: CASSPGSAGHQETQYF. DNA of the CDR3: TGTGCCAGCTCACCAGGAAGTGCAGGTCACCAAGAGACCCAGTACTTC.

The V and J genes are TRBV19 and TRBJ1-4; 8 bases are a match to TRBD1. Per germline, CDR1 LNHDA and CDR2 SQIVND (reference sequence). CDR3 size: 13 residues. After removal of 5 bases from V and 5 bases from J, the junction contained 1 base not matched to a gene. CDR3 DNA sequence: TGTGCCAGTAGTTGGGACAGGAATGAAAAACTGTTTTTT. Its protein is CASSWDRNEKLFF.

The V call is TRBV11-2, the J call TRBJ1-1; 10 bases are a match to TRBD1. The CDR3 has 13 amino acids. Germline CDR1 reads SGHAT; CDR2 reads FQNNGV. J gave up 11 bases and V 4 bases, and 7 bases lay outside the gene matches. The CDR3 loop is CASSSTGGRPAFF. The DNA for the CDR3 is TGTGCCAGCAGCTCGACAGGGGGCCGGCCGGCTTTCTTT.

V is TRBV7-9 and J is TRBJ1-2, with TRBD1 matching over 8 bases. CDR1 and CDR2 (germline): SEHNR, FQNEAQ (reference sequence). This CDR3 has 15 amino acids. V shed 5 bases, J shed 6 bases, and the junction held 11 bases outside the gene matches. CDR3 DNA sequence: TGTGCCAGCAGCCCCACAATGGACAGGGTCAATGGCTACACCTTC. Residues: CASSPTMDRVNGYTF.

V is TRBV5-1 and J is TRBJ2-1, with D perhaps matching TRBD1 (6 bases). The length of the CDR3 is 13 residues. Trimming removed 3 bases from V and 6 bases from J, with 10 bases in between. Germline lookup yields CDR1 SGHRS and CDR2 YFSETQ. This chain's CDR3 is CASSSQGINEQFF. CDR3 in DNA: TGCGCCAGCAGCTCACAGGGAATCAATGAGCAGTTCTTC.

The rearrangement joins TRBV7-2 to TRBJ2-2; D is unclear. The CDR3 extends over 13 amino acids. Trimming removed 2 bases from V and 4 bases from J, with 5 bases in between. Looked up from germline, CDR1 is SGHTA and CDR2 is FQGNSA. CDR3 in DNA: TGTGCCAGCAGCTTATCGGGCACCGGGGAGCTGTTTTTT. Encoded protein: CASSLSGTGELFF.

The chain couples TRBV19 to TRBJ2-7; 7 nucleotides align to TRBD2. V dropped 6 bases and J dropped 3; count of bases not matched to a gene: 8. CDR3 length: 14 residues. The germline gives CDR1 LNHDA, CDR2 SQIVND (reference sequence). CDR3 in amino acids: CASSERDYLYEQYF. CDR3 nucleotide sequence: TGTGCCAGTAGCGAGCGGGACTATCTCTACGAGCAGTACTTC.

This clone was detected once. The chain recombines TRBV9 with TRBJ1-5; D unclear. Germline loops: CDR1 SGDLS, CDR2 YYNGEE. The CDR3 extends over 14 amino acids. Trimming removed 0 bases from V and 3 bases from J, with 7 bases in between. The CDR3 DNA reads TGTGCCAGCAGCGTAGGTCAGTTCAATCAGCCCCAGCATTTT. Its protein is CASSVGQFNQPQHF.

The rearrangement links TRBV6-5 to TRBJ2-1; the D gene is possibly TRBD1 (5 bases). Looked up from germline, CDR1 is MNHEY and CDR2 is SVGAGI. The ends were cut back, 7 bases at V and 4 bases at J, with 11 bases in the middle. CDR3 size: 13 residues. This CDR3 reads CASTGALYNEQFF. Here the CDR3 DNA reads TGTGCCAGCACTGGGGCTCTATACAATGAGCAGTTCTTC.

This CDR3 is CASTRADIFEQFF. Written as DNA, the CDR3 is TGTGCCAGTACCAGGGCGGATATTTTTGAGCAGTTCTTC. The chain has TRBV19 and TRBJ2-1; D might be TRBD1 (5 bases). The V gene lost 7 bases and the J gene lost 9 bases, with 16 bases spanning the gap. The CDR3 runs 13 residues. From germline, CDR1 is LNHDA and CDR2 SQIVND (reference sequence).

The chain couples TRBV27 to TRBJ1-4, with D uncertain. V lost 5 bases to trimming and J lost 10 bases, with 14 bases between them. Germline-derived CDR1 and CDR2 are MNHEY and SMNVEV (reference sequence). The CDR3 runs 13 residues. This chain's CDR3 is CASSPRESGKLFF. The CDR3 nucleotides are TGTGCCAGCAGTCCGAGGGAATCGGGAAAACTGTTTTTT.

This chain connects TRBV6-5 to TRBJ2-7, with 12 bases identical to TRBD2. Germline CDR1 MNHEY, CDR2 SVGAGI. V shed 8 bases, J shed 7 bases, and the junction held 6 bases outside the gene matches. This CDR3 is 13 amino acids long. CDR3 DNA: TGTGCCAGCGCTAGCGGGGGGGGGTGGGAGCAGTACTTC. Its protein is CASASGGGWEQYF.

This clone was counted between two and nine times. CDR3 coding DNA: TGCAGTGCGTCCTTCACTGAAGCTTTCTTT. Translating it yields CSASFTEAFF. This sequence joins TRBV20-1 and TRBJ1-1; D is unclear. Germline V gene data show CDR1 as DFQATT and CDR2 as SNEGSKA (reference sequence). The germline V and J ends were trimmed by 6 bases and 4 bases, with 6 bases remaining between them. The CDR3 is made up of 10 amino acids.

The chain has TRBV6-6 and TRBJ2-7; 7 bases map to TRBD2. The junction had 3 bases not matched to a gene; V was cut back by 1 base and J by 3 bases. Germline V lookup: CDR1 MNHNY, CDR2 SVGAGI (reference sequence). CDR3 size: 14 residues. The CDR3 DNA reads TGTGCCAGCAGTTACTTTGGGGGGGACTACGAGCAGTACTTC. As protein: CASSYFGGDYEQYF.

The rearrangement uses TRBV25-1 and TRBJ2-1; 7 nucleotides match TRBD1. Unmatched junction bases numbered 7, after V lost 3 bases and J lost 5 bases. Germline V CDR1 and CDR2: MGHDK, SYGVNS. The CDR3 covers 15 residues. CDR3 residues: CASSDRTGVNNEQFF. The CDR3 bases are TGTGCCAGCAGTGATCGGACAGGAGTCAACAATGAGCAGTTCTTC. The variable domain in full, with the rest retrieved from reference TRBV25-1 and TRBJ2-1, is EADIYQTPRYLVIGTGKKITLECSQTMGHDKMYWYQQDPGMELHLIHYSYGVNSTEKGDLSSESTVSRIRTEHFPLTLESARPSHTSQYLCASSDRTGVNNEQFFGPGTRLTVL.

CDR3 sequence: CASSSSGGGLDTQYF. Here the CDR3 DNA reads TGTGCCAGCAGCTCTAGCGGGGGGGGATTAGATACGCAGTATTTT. The rearrangement links TRBV5-6 to TRBJ2-3; 12 bases fit TRBD2. Germline loops: CDR1 SGHDT, CDR2 YYEEEE. This CDR3 has 15 residues. Unmatched junction bases numbered 4, after V lost 3 bases and J lost 5 bases.